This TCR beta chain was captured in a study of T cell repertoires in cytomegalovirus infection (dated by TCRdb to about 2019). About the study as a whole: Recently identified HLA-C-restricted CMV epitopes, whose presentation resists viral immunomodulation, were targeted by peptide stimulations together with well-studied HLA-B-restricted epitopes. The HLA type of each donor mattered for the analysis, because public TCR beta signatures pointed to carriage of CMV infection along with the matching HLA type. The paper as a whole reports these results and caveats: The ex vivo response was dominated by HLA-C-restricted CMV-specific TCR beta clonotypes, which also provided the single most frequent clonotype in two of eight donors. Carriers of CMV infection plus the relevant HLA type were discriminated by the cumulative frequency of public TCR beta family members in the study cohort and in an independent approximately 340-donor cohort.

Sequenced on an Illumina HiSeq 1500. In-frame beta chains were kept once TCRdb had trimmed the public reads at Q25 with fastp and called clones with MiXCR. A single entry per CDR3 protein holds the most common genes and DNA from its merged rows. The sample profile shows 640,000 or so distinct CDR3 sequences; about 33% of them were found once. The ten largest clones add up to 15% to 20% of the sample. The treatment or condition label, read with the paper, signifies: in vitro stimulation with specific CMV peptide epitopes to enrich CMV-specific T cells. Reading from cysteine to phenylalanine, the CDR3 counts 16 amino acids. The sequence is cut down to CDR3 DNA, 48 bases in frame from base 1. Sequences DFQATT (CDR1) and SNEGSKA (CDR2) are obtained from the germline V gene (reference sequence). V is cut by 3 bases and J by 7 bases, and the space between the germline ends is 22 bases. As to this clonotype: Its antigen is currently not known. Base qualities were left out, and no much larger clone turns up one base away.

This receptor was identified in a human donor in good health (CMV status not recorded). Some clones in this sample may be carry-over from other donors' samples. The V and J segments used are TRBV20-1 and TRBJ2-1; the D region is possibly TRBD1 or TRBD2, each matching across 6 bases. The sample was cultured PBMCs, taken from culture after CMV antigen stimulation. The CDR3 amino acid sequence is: CSASRYRDWGTNEQFF. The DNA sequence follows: TGCAGTGCTAGCCGCTACCGGGACTGGGGGACAAATGAGCAGTTCTTC.